Following are 29 T cell receptor beta chains from one sample sequenced in a study of CD8+ T cells in alopecia areata. RNA extraction was followed by reverse transcription into cDNA, which acted as the sequencing template. The assay was immunoSEQ multiplex PCR, and TCRdb's table has in-frame clones only and misses some. Among about 140,000 clones, 55% were seen once, and the ten largest hold under 5.5%. Material: CD4+ T cells sorted from blood. All receptors derive from a human donor in good health.

The genes are TRBV7-2 and TRBJ2-2; D not resolved. This CDR3 spans 12 amino acids. Between the trimmed V and J ends, which lost 4 bases and 6 bases, there was a span of 6 bases. The germline V gene has CDR1 SGHTA and CDR2 FQGNSA. CDR3: CASSYGPGELFF. Written as DNA, the CDR3 is TGTGCCAGCAGCTATGGGCCCGGGGAGCTGTTTTTT.

The chain is built from TRBV4-1 and TRBJ2-6; the D is unclear. This CDR3 is built from 15 residues. Trimming stripped 4 bases from V and 4 bases from J, with 11 bases between. Germline CDR1 and CDR2: MGHRA and YSYEKL. The CDR3 reads CASSPPWPGANVLTF. In DNA, the CDR3 is TGCGCCAGCAGCCCCCCGTGGCCCGGGGCCAACGTCCTGACTTTC.

The chain employs TRBV4-1 and TRBJ2-7; 10 nucleotides match TRBD1. This CDR3 is built from 16 residues. The germline V gene has CDR1 MGHRA and CDR2 YSYEKL. Germline trimming cut 2 bases from V and 2 bases from J; bases unmatched to any gene: 6. The CDR3 DNA sequence: TGCGCCAGCAGCCAACCTCGGACAGGGGGAACCTACGAGCAGTACTTC. This gives the protein CASSQPRTGGTYEQYF.

This clone showed up just a few times. The chain has TRBV6-1 and TRBJ1-5; 8 bases line up with TRBD1. Germline trimming cut 6 bases from V and 1 base from J; bases unmatched to any gene: 5. CDR3 length: 15 residues. CDR1 is MNHNS, CDR2 SASEGT, per germline. CDR3 loop: CASRGQVLSNQPQHF. The CDR3 region has the DNA TGTGCCAGCAGGGGACAGGTCCTAAGCAATCAGCCCCAGCATTTT.

The rearrangement uses TRBV9 and TRBJ1-1, with a possible D match to TRBD1 (5 bases). V lost 3 bases, J lost 12 bases, and 12 bases lay in between. Per germline, CDR1 SGDLS and CDR2 YYNGEE. The CDR3 sequence is 11 residues long. CDR3 sequence: CASSGSGSTFF. The CDR3 DNA follows: TGTGCCAGCAGCGGTTCAGGGTCGACTTTCTTT.

The chain joins TRBV29-1 to TRBJ2-3; no clear D. Germline V gene data show CDR1 as SQVTM and CDR2 as ANQGSEA. The V and J ends lost 5 bases and 2 bases respectively, with 17 bases between them. The CDR3 spans 15 residues. DNA for the CDR3: TGCAGCGTTCTACTTCTCGGGCCTACCACAGATACGCAGTATTTT. Its protein is CSVLLLGPTTDTQYF.

The genes are TRBV7-2 and TRBJ2-5; D remains ambiguous. Germline loops: CDR1 SGHTA, CDR2 FQGNSA. The CDR3 is made up of 12 amino acids. The V gene lost 4 bases and the J gene lost 3 bases, with 6 bases spanning the gap. DNA for the CDR3: TGTGCCAGCAGCTGGGCGAAAGAGACCCAGTACTTC. It yields the protein CASSWAKETQYF. Full variable domain (missing parts from reference TRBV7-2 and TRBJ2-5): GAGVSQSPSNKVTEKGKDVELRCDPISGHTALYWYRQSLGQGLEFLIYFQGNSAPDKSGLPSDRFSAERTGGSVSTLTIQRTQQEDSAVYLCASSWAKETQYFGPGTRLLVL.

This clone came up a few times. The genes are TRBV29-1 and TRBJ2-7, with TRBD1 matching 11 bases. V lost 7 bases, J lost 2 bases, and 4 bases stayed unmatched. The CDR3 contains 13 residues. Germline CDR1 and CDR2: SQVTM and ANQGSEA. DNA of the CDR3: TGCAGCGCGGGACAGGGGGGGCCCTACGAGCAGTACTTC. Translating it yields CSAGQGGPYEQYF.

This clone was seen more than once but under ten times. This chain joins TRBV6-6 and TRBJ1-5; D possibly corresponds to TRBD1 (5 bases). Trimming removed 5 bases from V and 4 bases from J, with 15 bases in between. Germline assignment: CDR1 MNHNY and CDR2 SVGAGI (reference sequence). The CDR3 has 15 amino acids. As DNA, the CDR3 is TGTGCCAGCAGTGGGGACGCTCAAAGGAATCAGCCCCAGCATTTT. The encoded protein is CASSGDAQRNQPQHF.

This clone has only a few counts. The gene calls are TRBV23-1 and TRBJ2-7; D gene uncertain. TRBV23-1 is flagged as an ORF with uncertain function. The CDR3 has 11 amino acids. Trimming stripped 4 bases from V and 3 bases from J, with 4 bases between. CDR3 sequence: CASSPHYEQYF. As DNA, the CDR3 is TGCGCCAGCAGTCCACACTACGAGCAGTACTTC.

The genes are TRBV5-6 and TRBJ2-5; D may be TRBD2 (6 bases). The CDR3 consists of 13 residues. The germline V gene encodes CDR1 SGHDT and CDR2 YYEEEE. The V end lost 6 bases, the J end lost 5 bases, and 14 bases lay between the germline ends. The CDR3 spells CASTGGMRETQYF. For the CDR3, the DNA is TGTGCCAGCACCGGGGGTATGAGGGAGACCCAGTACTTC.

The chain employs TRBV29-1 and TRBJ2-7; TRBD1 agrees at 9 bases. This CDR3 is 14 amino acids long. Germline CDR1 and CDR2: SQVTM and ANQGSEA. Germline trimming cut 5 bases from V and 4 bases from J; bases unmatched to any gene: 9. The CDR3 region has the DNA TGCAGCGTTCAGAAGGGACAGGGAATTTACGAGCAGTACTTC. This sequence encodes CSVQKGQGIYEQYF.

The chain recombines TRBV18 with TRBJ2-7; 15 positions match TRBD2. The CDR3 contains 16 residues. Per germline, CDR1 KGHSH and CDR2 LQKENI. V shed 0 bases, J shed 7 bases, and the junction held 4 bases outside the gene matches. CDR3 residues: CASSPPGLAGGGEQYF. In nucleotides, the CDR3 is TGTGCCAGCTCACCACCGGGACTAGCGGGAGGTGGGGAGCAGTACTTC.

This clone was found once. The chain uses TRBV4-1 and TRBJ2-6; possible D gene TRBD1, 5 bases. Germline loops: CDR1 MGHRA, CDR2 YSYEKL. The V end was cut by 7 bases, the J end by 2 bases, with 9 bases between. This CDR3 contains 14 residues. The CDR3 is CASKGVTGANVLTF. The CDR3 DNA follows: TGCGCCAGCAAAGGGGTCACTGGGGCCAACGTCCTGACTTTC.

This clone was found a few times. V usage is TRBV5-1 and J usage is TRBJ1-4, with a tentative D call TRBD1 (5 bases). This CDR3 is 12 amino acids long. Trimming removed 0 bases from V and 13 bases from J, with 10 bases in between. Germline CDR1 reads SGHRS; CDR2 reads YFSETQ. This CDR3 is CASSLAGKGLFF. The CDR3 region has the DNA TGCGCCAGCAGCTTGGCAGGGAAAGGACTGTTTTTT.

The chain couples TRBV7-9 to TRBJ2-7; D assignment may be TRBD1 or TRBD2 (5 bases each). V lost 8 bases and J lost 4, with 9 bases in between. The CDR3 contains 11 residues. The germline CDR1 and CDR2 sequences are SEHNR and FQNEAQ (reference sequence). This CDR3 reads CASVGGYEQYF. The DNA of the CDR3 is TGTGCCAGCGTTGGGGGATACGAGCAGTACTTC. Full variable domain (remainder filled in from reference TRBV7-9 and TRBJ2-7): DTGVSQNPRHKITKRGQNVTFRCDPISEHNRLYWYRQTLGQGPEFLTYFQNEAQLEKSRLLSDRFSAERPKGSFSTLEIQRTEQGDSAMYLCASVGGYEQYFGPGTRLTVT.

The V and J genes are TRBV4-1 and TRBJ2-7; 9 bases align to TRBD2. The V segment lost 1 base and the J segment 6 bases; nucleotides outside the gene matches: 13. Germline loops: CDR1 MGHRA, CDR2 YSYEKL. This CDR3 comprises 17 residues. The CDR3 sequence: CASSQVGEAGGGGEQYF. Here the CDR3 DNA reads TGCGCCAGCAGCCAAGTGGGTGAAGCGGGAGGAGGAGGCGAGCAGTACTTC.

This clone has ten or more counts. V and J are TRBV11-2 and TRBJ2-3; 9 positions match TRBD1. The V gene end was trimmed by 5 bases and the J gene end by 0 bases; junction bases not matched to a gene: 6. CDR1 SGHAT and CDR2 FQNNGV come from the germline V gene. This CDR3 comprises 16 residues. The CDR3 reads CASSPGTGSSTDTQYF. DNA for the CDR3: TGTGCCAGCAGCCCAGGGACAGGGTCTAGCACAGATACGCAGTATTTT.

The V and J genes are TRBV2 and TRBJ2-1; weak D call: TRBD2 (5 bases). Trimming stripped 1 base from V and 9 bases from J, with 13 bases between. The CDR3 is made up of 14 amino acids. Germline V lookup: CDR1 SNHLY, CDR2 FYNNEI. CDR3 amino acids: CASSEGPGSSEQFF. CDR3 DNA: TGTGCCAGCAGTGAAGGTCCGGGATCCAGTGAGCAGTTCTTC.

The chain links TRBV11-2 to TRBJ2-1; the match to TRBD2 covers 9 bases. The V and J ends lost 4 bases and 5 bases, in that order; junction bases with no gene match: 6. Germline CDR1 and CDR2: SGHAT and FQNNGV. The CDR3 sequence is 15 residues long. Here the CDR3 reads CASSSRASGNNEQFF. In nucleotides, the CDR3 is TGTGCCAGCAGCTCACGGGCTAGCGGGAACAATGAGCAGTTCTTC.

This clone came up a few times. The chain employs TRBV4-1 and TRBJ2-1, with D tentatively TRBD2 (5 bases). The CDR3 is 12 residues long. The V and J ends lost 6 bases and 7 bases respectively, with 10 bases between them. Germline V CDR1 and CDR2: MGHRA, YSYEKL. CDR3: CASSSERNEQFF. CDR3 in DNA: TGCGCCAGCAGTTCCGAGCGGAATGAGCAGTTCTTC.

This chain joins TRBV29-1 and TRBJ1-1; D remains unclear. The CDR3 consists of 13 residues. Trimming shortened V by 4 bases and J by 6 bases, and 15 bases separated the two germline ends. Germline loops: CDR1 SQVTM, CDR2 ANQGSEA. CDR3 nucleotide sequence: TGCAGCGTTGTGGGGTTAGGCGGCCCTGAAGCTTTCTTT. This gives the protein CSVVGLGGPEAFF. The whole variable domain, remainder taken from reference TRBV29-1 and TRBJ1-1, is SAVISQKPSRDICQRGTSLTIQCQVDSQVTMMFWYRQQPGQSLTLIATANQGSEATYESGFVIDKFPISRPNLTFSTLTVSNMSPEDSSIYLCSVVGLGGPEAFFGQGTRLTVV.

This rearrangement joins TRBV19 to TRBJ2-2; D may be TRBD1 or TRBD2 (5 bases each). The CDR3 sequence is 13 residues long. The germline CDR1 and CDR2 sequences are LNHDA and SQIVND (reference sequence). The germline V and J ends were trimmed by 7 bases and 2 bases, with 8 bases remaining between them. CDR3 bases: TGTGCCAGTAAGGGGAGAAACACCGGGGAGCTGTTTTTT. It encodes CASKGRNTGELFF.

The chain is built from TRBV5-1 and TRBJ2-5, with D possibly matching TRBD2 (6 bases). The V and J ends lost 4 bases and 7 bases respectively, with 17 bases between them. Germline CDR1 is SGHRS and CDR2 is YFSETQ. This CDR3 contains 14 residues. The CDR3 DNA is TGCGCCAGCAGCCCGGGAGTGGGAGATAGGACCCAGTACTTC. Encoded protein: CASSPGVGDRTQYF.

The rearrangement joins TRBV11-2 to TRBJ2-4, with D tentatively TRBD2 (6 bases). Germline values: CDR1 SGHAT, CDR2 FQNNGV. Trimming took off 5 bases at V and 3 bases at J, with 20 bases between the two ends. CDR3 length equals 17 residues. The CDR3 nucleotides are TGTGCCAGCAGCGTAGTCGGCCAGCGGGCTCTCAAAAACATTCAGTACTTC. Amino acids: CASSVVGQRALKNIQYF. The full variable domain, in which reference TRBV11-2 and TRBJ2-4 provide the parts outside the CDR3, is EAGVAQSPRYKIIEKRQSVAFWCNPISGHATLYWYQQILGQGPKLLIQFQNNGVVDDSQLPKDRFSAERLKGVDSTLKIQPAKLEDSAVYLCASSVVGQRALKNIQYFGAGTRLSVL.

CDR3 coding DNA: TGTGCCAGCAGCTCCGCAGGGACTACGACCGGGGAGCTGTTTTTT. Protein sequence: CASSSAGTTTGELFF. This sequence joins TRBV7-2 and TRBJ2-2, with 7 positions matching TRBD2. The CDR3 is made up of 15 amino acids. J lost 5 bases, V lost 4 bases, and 7 bases had no gene match. CDR1 and CDR2 (germline): SGHTA, FQGNSA.

The chain couples TRBV30 to TRBJ2-3, with 9 positions matching TRBD1. This CDR3 comprises 14 residues. With V trimmed by 4 bases and J by 4 bases, 6 bases remained unmatched. Germline loops: CDR1 GTSNPN, CDR2 SVGIG (reference sequence). The CDR3 loop is CAWKPWTGADTQYF. The CDR3 region has the DNA TGTGCCTGGAAACCTTGGACAGGGGCAGATACGCAGTATTTT.

For this clone: The junction departs from germline at one end; a sequencing error may be responsible. This chain links TRBV2 with TRBJ1-4, with 8 bases fitting TRBD1. The CDR3 runs 13 residues. Germline CDR1 and CDR2: SNHLY and FYNNEI. This CDR3 reads CASSEEGAGQGNF. The CDR3 DNA sequence: TGTGCCAGCAGTGAAGAAGGGGCCGGACAGGGAAATTTT.

The chain combines TRBV30 with TRBJ2-3; no reliable D call. Trimming pared 1 base from V and 2 bases from J, leaving 4 bases between. The CDR3 runs to 12 residues. CDR1 GTSNPN and CDR2 SVGIG come from the germline V gene (reference sequence). The CDR3 is CAWSEFTDTQYF. In DNA, the CDR3 is TGTGCCTGGAGTGAATTCACAGATACGCAGTATTTT.